These T cell receptor beta chains were read from a single sample in a study of T cell responses to AZD1222 COVID-19 vaccine. Sequencing used immunoSEQ multiplex PCR; TCRdb keeps in-frame clones, though not all of them. The sample has 55,000 to 75,000 clones, about nine tenths seen once. Sequencing was performed on peripheral blood, taken on day 0 of AZD1222 vaccination. Source of these receptors: an adult in good health. CDR3s include the opening cysteine and the closing phenylalanine or tryptophan. Each record gives: CDR3 protein, CDR3 DNA, D gene, V gene, clone size, J gene. The D gene is left open where the match is weak. Part of the rows lack a size; the others show once, few, many or a class for expanded clones.

CDR3 protein: CASSPRKNNEQFF
CDR3 DNA: TGTGCCAGCAGCCCGAGGAAGAACAATGAGCAGTTCTTC
D gene: NA
V gene: TRBV5-4
clone size: NA
J gene: TRBJ2-1

CDR3 protein: CSSETANYGYTF
CDR3 DNA: TGCAGCTCTGAAACTGCTAACTATGGCTACACCTTC
D gene: NA
V gene: TRBV29-1
clone size: few
J gene: TRBJ1-2

CDR3 protein: CASSPGGGYYEQYF
CDR3 DNA: TGTGCCAGCAGCCCCGGGGGGGGCTACTACGAGCAGTACTTC
D gene: TRBD2
V gene: TRBV7-2
clone size: NA
J gene: TRBJ2-7

CDR3 protein: CASSLAGGWADTQYF
CDR3 DNA: TGTGCCAGCAGCTTAGCGGGAGGGTGGGCAGATACGCAGTATTTT
D gene: TRBD2
V gene: TRBV7-2
clone size: NA
J gene: TRBJ2-3

CDR3 protein: CATPRFFCNRERGTEAFF
CDR3 DNA: TGCGCCACCCCTCGATTCTTCTGCAACAGGGAAAGGGGCACTGAAGCTTTCTTT
D gene: NA
V gene: TRBV4-3
clone size: NA
J gene: TRBJ1-1

CDR3 protein: CATSRDQVETQYF
CDR3 DNA: TGTGCCACCAGCAGAGATCAGGTGGAGACCCAGTACTTC
D gene: NA
V gene: TRBV15
clone size: NA
J gene: TRBJ2-5

CDR3 protein: CASSLWGEETQYF
CDR3 DNA: TGTGCCAGCAGCTTATGGGGGGAGGAGACCCAGTACTTC
D gene: NA
V gene: TRBV7-6
clone size: NA
J gene: TRBJ2-5

CDR3 protein: CAAGYGRQFF
CDR3 DNA: TGTGCCGCCGGGTACGGGCGGCAGTTCTTC
D gene: NA
V gene: TRBV3-1/TRBV3-2
clone size: few
J gene: TRBJ2-1

CDR3 protein: CASSKLAVVDRMNRCYGYTF
CDR3 DNA: TGTGCCAGCAGCAAATTGGCGGTCGTGGACAGGATGAATCGGTGCTATGGCTACACCTTC
D gene: NA
V gene: TRBV21-1
clone size: once
J gene: TRBJ1-2

CDR3 protein: CASSLEFQETQYF
CDR3 DNA: TGTGCCAGCAGCTTAGAGTTTCAAGAGACCCAGTACTTC
D gene: NA
V gene: TRBV7-2
clone size: NA
J gene: TRBJ2-5

CDR3 protein: CASSTDGGGANSPLHF
CDR3 DNA: TGTGCCAGCAGTACCGACGGGGGGGGCGCGAATTCACCCCTCCACTTT
D gene: NA
V gene: TRBV2
clone size: once
J gene: TRBJ1-6

CDR3 protein: CASSESWGTNTEAFF
CDR3 DNA: TGTGCCAGCAGTGAGAGTTGGGGGACGAACACTGAAGCTTTCTTT
D gene: NA
V gene: TRBV6-4
clone size: NA
J gene: TRBJ1-1

CDR3 protein: CASSYADSYEQYF
CDR3 DNA: TGTGCCAGCAGTTACGCGGACTCCTACGAGCAGTACTTC
D gene: NA
V gene: TRBV6-5
clone size: NA
J gene: TRBJ2-7

CDR3 protein: CASSQGGRPFNEQFF
CDR3 DNA: TGCGCCAGCAGCCAAGGCGGGAGGCCATTCAATGAGCAGTTCTTC
D gene: TRBD2
V gene: TRBV4-1
clone size: once
J gene: TRBJ2-1

CDR3 protein: CASSTAPGTFYNERFF
CDR3 DNA: TGTGCCAGCAGTACCGCTCCAGGGACTTTTTACAATGAGCGGTTCTTC
D gene: NA
V gene: TRBV6-2/TRBV6-3
clone size: NA
J gene: TRBJ2-1

CDR3 protein: CASKDRGYEQYF
CDR3 DNA: TGTGCCAGCAAAGACAGGGGGTACGAGCAGTACTTC
D gene: TRBD1
V gene: TRBV2
clone size: NA
J gene: TRBJ2-7

CDR3 protein: CASGTDSQETQYF
CDR3 DNA: TGTGCCAGCGGAACAGACAGCCAAGAGACCCAGTACTTC
D gene: NA
V gene: TRBV2
clone size: NA
J gene: TRBJ2-5

CDR3 protein: CATATVRGGEQFF
CDR3 DNA: TGTGCCACCGCGACAGTGCGGGGTGGGGAGCAGTTCTTC
D gene: NA
V gene: TRBV24-1
clone size: NA
J gene: TRBJ2-1

CDR3 protein: CASSLEAGRVNTEAFF
CDR3 DNA: TGTGCCAGCAGCTTAGAAGCAGGGCGGGTGAACACTGAAGCTTTCTTT
D gene: NA
V gene: TRBV11-2
clone size: NA
J gene: TRBJ1-1

CDR3 protein: CASSAQGGHTDTQYF
CDR3 DNA: TGTGCCAGCAGCGCACAGGGGGGTCACACAGATACGCAGTATTTT
D gene: TRBD1
V gene: TRBV11-3
clone size: NA
J gene: TRBJ2-3

CDR3 protein: CATSRDQARRQSEKLFF
CDR3 DNA: TGTGCCACCAGCAGAGATCAAGCTAGACGTCAGAGTGAAAAACTGTTTTTT
D gene: NA
V gene: TRBV15
clone size: NA
J gene: TRBJ1-4

CDR3 protein: CASSLDFGEKLFF
CDR3 DNA: TGTGCCAGCAGCTTGGACTTCGGGGAAAAACTGTTTTTT
D gene: NA
V gene: TRBV5-6
clone size: NA
J gene: TRBJ1-4

CDR3 protein: CASSQDTGLAGATDTQYF
CDR3 DNA: TGCGCCAGCAGCCAAGACACAGGACTAGCGGGAGCCACAGATACGCAGTATTTT
D gene: TRBD2
V gene: TRBV4-3
clone size: once
J gene: TRBJ2-3

CDR3 protein: CASKAGEIYEQYF
CDR3 DNA: TGTGCCAGCAAGGCGGGCGAAATATACGAGCAGTACTTC
D gene: NA
V gene: TRBV6-5
clone size: NA
J gene: TRBJ2-7

CDR3 protein: CASSPRGTVNTEAFF
CDR3 DNA: TGTGCCAGCTCACCTCGAGGAACCGTGAACACTGAAGCTTTCTTT
D gene: NA
V gene: TRBV18
clone size: NA
J gene: TRBJ1-1

CDR3 protein: CASSRGQPNSGNTIYF
CDR3 DNA: TGTGCCAGCAGCCGGGGACAGCCCAACTCTGGAAACACCATATATTTT
D gene: TRBD1
V gene: TRBV7-9
clone size: NA
J gene: TRBJ1-3

CDR3 protein: CASSLDHTNYGYTF
CDR3 DNA: TGTGCCAGCAGCTTAGATCACACCAACTATGGCTACACCTTC
D gene: NA
V gene: TRBV11-2
clone size: NA
J gene: TRBJ1-2

CDR3 protein: CASSFAGTGTETQYF
CDR3 DNA: TGCGCCAGCAGCTTTGCAGGGACAGGGACAGAGACCCAGTACTTC
D gene: TRBD1
V gene: TRBV5-1
clone size: NA
J gene: TRBJ2-5

CDR3 protein: CARSFQVREYSNQPQHF
CDR3 DNA: TGTGCCAGAAGCTTTCAAGTAAGGGAATATAGCAATCAGCCCCAGCATTTT
D gene: NA
V gene: TRBV5-3
clone size: NA
J gene: TRBJ1-5

CDR3 protein: CASRVGTHGSGELFF
CDR3 DNA: TGTGCCAGCAGGGTCGGGACCCACGGCTCCGGGGAGCTGTTTTTT
D gene: NA
V gene: TRBV27
clone size: NA
J gene: TRBJ2-2

CDR3 protein: CASSLETGGGIQYF
CDR3 DNA: TGTGCCAGCAGCTTAGAAACGGGAGGGGGCATTCAGTACTTC
D gene: TRBD2
V gene: TRBV7-9
clone size: NA
J gene: TRBJ2-4

CDR3 protein: CASTQYSNQPQHF
CDR3 DNA: TGTGCCAGCACCCAATATAGCAATCAGCCCCAGCATTTT
D gene: NA
V gene: TRBV6-6
clone size: NA
J gene: TRBJ1-5

CDR3 protein: CASSLTSGPYNEQFF
CDR3 DNA: TGCGCCAGCAGCTTAACTAGCGGACCTTACAATGAGCAGTTCTTC
D gene: TRBD2
V gene: TRBV5-1
clone size: NA
J gene: TRBJ2-1

CDR3 protein: CASSSGLWDQPQHF
CDR3 DNA: TGTGCCAGCAGCTCGGGATTATGGGATCAGCCCCAGCATTTT
D gene: NA
V gene: TRBV7-9
clone size: NA
J gene: TRBJ1-5

CDR3 protein: CASSLAGGPGTGELFF
CDR3 DNA: TGTGCCAGCAGCTTAGCGGGAGGGCCGGGTACCGGGGAGCTGTTTTTT
D gene: TRBD2
V gene: TRBV7-7
clone size: NA
J gene: TRBJ2-2

CDR3 protein: CASSQSLAGGFWETQYF
CDR3 DNA: TGTGCCAGCAGCCAGAGCCTAGCGGGAGGGTTTTGGGAGACCCAGTACTTC
D gene: TRBD2
V gene: TRBV4-2
clone size: NA
J gene: TRBJ2-5

CDR3 protein: CASSLEGGMNTEAFF
CDR3 DNA: TGTGCCAGCAGCTTAGAAGGGGGAATGAACACTGAAGCTTTCTTT
D gene: NA
V gene: TRBV7-2
clone size: NA
J gene: TRBJ1-1

CDR3 protein: CASSDTMEGTEAFF
CDR3 DNA: TGTGCCAGCAGTGACACCATGGAGGGCACTGAAGCTTTCTTT
D gene: NA
V gene: TRBV6-4
clone size: NA
J gene: TRBJ1-1

CDR3 protein: CASSARPSPKSLHYEQYF
CDR3 DNA: TGCGCCAGCAGTGCTCGTCCGTCTCCTAAAAGCCTCCACTACGAGCAGTACTTC
D gene: NA
V gene: TRBV10-2
clone size: NA
J gene: TRBJ2-7

CDR3 protein: CASSPETGASGYTF
CDR3 DNA: TGTGCCAGCTCACCCGAAACAGGGGCTAGTGGCTACACCTTC
D gene: TRBD1
V gene: TRBV18
clone size: NA
J gene: TRBJ1-2

CDR3 protein: CAWRGPGGSGYGYTF
CDR3 DNA: TGTGCCTGGAGGGGCCCAGGGGGCTCTGGCTATGGCTACACCTTC
D gene: TRBD1
V gene: TRBV30
clone size: NA
J gene: TRBJ1-2

CDR3 protein: CASSESGLAGGYEQYF
CDR3 DNA: TGCGCCAGCAGTGAGTCGGGACTAGCGGGAGGATACGAGCAGTACTTC
D gene: TRBD2
V gene: TRBV10-2
clone size: NA
J gene: TRBJ2-7

CDR3 protein: CASSSTSGRTGELFF
CDR3 DNA: TGTGCCAGCAGCTCCACTAGCGGGAGGACCGGGGAGCTGTTTTTT
D gene: TRBD2
V gene: TRBV7-7
clone size: NA
J gene: TRBJ2-2

CDR3 protein: CASSVGTGLTYEQYF
CDR3 DNA: TGTGCCAGCAGCGTAGGGACGGGACTTACCTACGAGCAGTACTTC
D gene: NA
V gene: TRBV9
clone size: NA
J gene: TRBJ2-7

CDR3 protein: CAITKTTTVGGNTEAFF
CDR3 DNA: TGTGCCATAACTAAAACTACAACCGTGGGGGGAAACACTGAAGCTTTCTTT
D gene: NA
V gene: TRBV7-9
clone size: NA
J gene: TRBJ1-1

CDR3 protein: CASSPGHGEGNTEAFF
CDR3 DNA: TGTGCCAGTAGTCCAGGACACGGCGAGGGGAACACTGAAGCTTTCTTT
D gene: NA
V gene: TRBV19
clone size: NA
J gene: TRBJ1-1

CDR3 protein: CASSLRTSYNEQFF
CDR3 DNA: TGTGCCAGTAGTTTGAGGACCTCCTACAATGAGCAGTTCTTC
D gene: NA
V gene: TRBV19
clone size: NA
J gene: TRBJ2-1

CDR3 protein: CASSLGGAGEQYF
CDR3 DNA: TGTGCCAGCAGCTTAGGTGGAGCGGGCGAGCAGTACTTC
D gene: NA
V gene: TRBV7-6
clone size: NA
J gene: TRBJ2-7

CDR3 protein: CASSRDLYSPLHF
CDR3 DNA: TGTGCCAGCAGCCGGGACCTTTATTCACCCCTCCACTTT
D gene: NA
V gene: TRBV5-5
clone size: NA
J gene: TRBJ1-6

CDR3 protein: CAIQGGPMNTEAFF
CDR3 DNA: TGTGCCATTCAGGGGGGTCCGATGAACACTGAAGCTTTCTTT
D gene: TRBD1
V gene: TRBV28
clone size: once
J gene: TRBJ1-1

CDR3 protein: CASSVLGLPGAGYEQYF
CDR3 DNA: TGCGCCAGCAGCGTCCTGGGACTTCCTGGGGCTGGTTACGAGCAGTACTTC
D gene: NA
V gene: TRBV5-1
clone size: NA
J gene: TRBJ2-7

CDR3 protein: CASSLGTGGDEQFF
CDR3 DNA: TGTGCCAGCAGCCTGGGGACAGGGGGCGATGAGCAGTTCTTC
D gene: TRBD1
V gene: TRBV6-4
clone size: NA
J gene: TRBJ2-1

CDR3 protein: CASSYGGISGNTIYF
CDR3 DNA: TGCGCCAGCAGCTACGGGGGTATATCTGGAAACACCATATATTTT
D gene: NA
V gene: TRBV5-1
clone size: NA
J gene: TRBJ1-3

CDR3 protein: CSVVLLADYNEQFF
CDR3 DNA: TGCAGCGTTGTTTTGTTAGCGGATTACAATGAGCAGTTCTTC
D gene: NA
V gene: TRBV29-1
clone size: NA
J gene: TRBJ2-1

CDR3 protein: CASSTRQGVVIEQYF
CDR3 DNA: TGTGCCAGCAGCACCCGACAGGGGGTGGTAATCGAGCAGTACTTC
D gene: TRBD1
V gene: TRBV5-4
clone size: NA
J gene: TRBJ2-7